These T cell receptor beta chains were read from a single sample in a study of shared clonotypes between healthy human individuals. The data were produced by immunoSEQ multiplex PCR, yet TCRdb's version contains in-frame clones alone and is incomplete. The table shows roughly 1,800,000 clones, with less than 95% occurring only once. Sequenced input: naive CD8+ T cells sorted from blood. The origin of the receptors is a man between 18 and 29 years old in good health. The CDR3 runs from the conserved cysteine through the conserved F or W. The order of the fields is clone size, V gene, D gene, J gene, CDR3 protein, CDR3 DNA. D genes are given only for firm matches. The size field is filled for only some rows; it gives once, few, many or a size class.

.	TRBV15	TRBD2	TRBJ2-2	CATSSPLLAGGERATGELFF	TGTGCCACCAGCAGTCCCTTACTAGCGGGAGGGGAACGGGCCACCGGGGAGCTGTTTTTT
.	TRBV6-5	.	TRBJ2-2	CASSYYLGLNTGELFF	TGTGCCAGCAGTTATTATCTGGGGTTAAACACCGGGGAGCTGTTTTTT
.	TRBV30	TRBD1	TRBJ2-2	CAWTPTGAGELFF	TGTGCCTGGACCCCCACAGGGGCCGGGGAGCTGTTTTTT
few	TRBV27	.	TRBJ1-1	CASSLPAGGEAFF	TGTGCCAGCAGTTTACCCGCCGGGGGAGAAGCTTTCTTT
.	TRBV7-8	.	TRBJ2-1	CASSREGGQFYNEQFF	TGTGCCAGCAGCCGCGAGGGGGGCCAGTTCTACAATGAGCAGTTCTTC
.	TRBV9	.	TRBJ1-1	CASSVDGRITEAFF	TGTGCCAGCAGCGTAGATGGCAGGATCACTGAAGCTTTCTTT
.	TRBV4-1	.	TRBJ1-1	CASSRRVENTEAFF	TGCGCCAGCAGCCGTAGGGTGGAGAACACTGAAGCTTTCTTT
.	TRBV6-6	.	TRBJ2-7	CASSYSQGTGPYEQYF	TGTGCCAGCAGTTACTCGCAGGGGACCGGCCCCTACGAGCAGTACTTC
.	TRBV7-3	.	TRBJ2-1	CASSQDGGSYNEQFF	TGTGCCAGCAGCCAAGACGGGGGCTCCTACAATGAGCAGTTCTTC
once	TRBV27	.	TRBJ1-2	CASSLGFSANYGYTF	TGTGCCAGCAGTTTGGGGTTTTCCGCTAACTATGGCTACACCTTC
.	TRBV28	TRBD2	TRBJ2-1	CASMLAGSDNEQFF	TGTGCCAGCATGTTAGCGGGAAGCGACAATGAGCAGTTCTTC
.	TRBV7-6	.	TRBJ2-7	CASGNSGSYEQYF	TGTGCCAGCGGAAACTCGGGATCCTACGAGCAGTACTTC
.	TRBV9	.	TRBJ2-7	CASSVEVGPTYEQYF	TGTGCCAGCAGCGTAGAGGTGGGCCCCACCTACGAGCAGTACTTC
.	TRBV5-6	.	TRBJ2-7	CASSLGGSSYEQYF	TGTGCCAGCAGCTTGGGAGGGTCTTCCTACGAGCAGTACTTC
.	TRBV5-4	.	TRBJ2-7	CASSDQWGYEQYF	TGTGCCAGCAGCGATCAATGGGGGTACGAGCAGTACTTC
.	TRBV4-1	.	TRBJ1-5	CASSHFGDPNQPQHF	TGCGCCAGCAGCCATTTCGGAGACCCAAATCAGCCCCAGCATTTT
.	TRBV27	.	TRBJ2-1	CASSPVAYNEQFF	TGTGCCAGCAGTCCCGTCGCCTACAATGAGCAGTTCTTC
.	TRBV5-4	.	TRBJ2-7	CASSLYDSLQYEQYF	TGTGCCAGCAGCTTGTACGACTCGCTACAGTACGAGCAGTACTTC
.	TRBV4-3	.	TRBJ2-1	CASSQDQGDEQFF	TGCGCCAGCAGCCAAGATCAGGGAGACGAGCAGTTCTTC
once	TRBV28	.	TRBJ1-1	CASSFYRNTEAFF	TGTGCCAGCAGTTTTTATCGGAACACTGAAGCTTTCTTT
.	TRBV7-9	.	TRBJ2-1	CASSPRSNTYNEQFF	TGTGCCAGCAGTCCGCGCTCCAACACCTACAATGAGCAGTTCTTC
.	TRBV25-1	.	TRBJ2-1	CASSVLAGSYNEQFF	TGTGCCAGCAGTGTTCTCGCGGGATCCTACAATGAGCAGTTCTTC
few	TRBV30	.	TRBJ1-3	CAWFQFSGNTIYF	TGTGCCTGGTTCCAGTTCTCTGGAAACACCATATATTTT
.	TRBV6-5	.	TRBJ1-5	CASSPGGGQPQHF	TGTGCCAGCAGTCCCGGCGGGGGTCAGCCCCAGCATTTT
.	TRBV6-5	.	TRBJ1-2	CASSWGEGLLYGYTF	TGTGCCAGCAGCTGGGGAGAGGGGCTTCTCTATGGCTACACCTTC
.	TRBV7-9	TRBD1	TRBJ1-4	CASSLESPGTVNEKLFF	TGTGCCAGCAGCTTAGAGTCCCCCGGGACAGTCAATGAAAAACTGTTTTTT
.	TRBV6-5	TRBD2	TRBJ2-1	CASRYREGSYNEQFF	TGTGCCAGCAGGTATCGGGAGGGCTCCTACAATGAGCAGTTCTTC
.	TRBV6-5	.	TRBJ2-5	CASSYSKQDLYF	TGTGCCAGCAGTTACTCGAAACAGGACCTGTACTTC
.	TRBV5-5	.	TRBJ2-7	CASSVWDTPYEQYF	TGTGCCAGCAGCGTTTGGGACACCCCCTACGAGCAGTACTTC
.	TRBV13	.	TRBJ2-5	CASSLRQQMGETQYF	TGTGCCAGCAGCTTAAGACAACAAATGGGGGAGACCCAGTACTTC
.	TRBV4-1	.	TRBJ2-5	CASSGSQETQYF	TGCGCCAGCAGCGGCTCTCAAGAGACCCAGTACTTC
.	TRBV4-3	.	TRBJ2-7	CASSPSGLSSYEQYF	TGCGCCAGCAGCCCTAGTGGGTTAAGCTCCTACGAGCAGTACTTC
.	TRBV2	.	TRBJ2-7	CASSEIGDEQYF	TGTGCCAGCAGTGAGATCGGGGACGAGCAGTACTTC
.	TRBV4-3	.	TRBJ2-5	CASSMRMEETQYF	TGCGCCAGCAGCATGAGGATGGAAGAGACCCAGTACTTC
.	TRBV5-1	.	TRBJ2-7	CASSFSAGPYEQYF	TGCGCCAGCAGCTTTTCAGCAGGACCCTACGAGCAGTACTTC
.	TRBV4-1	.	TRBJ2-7	CASSQSVTITYEQYF	TGCGCCAGCAGCCAATCTGTAACAATAACTTACGAGCAGTACTTC
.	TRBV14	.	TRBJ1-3	CASRDGLNSGNTIYF	TGTGCCAGCAGGGACGGGCTAAACTCTGGAAACACCATATATTTT
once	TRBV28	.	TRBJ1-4	CASSLVGEGVNEKLFF	TGTGCCAGCAGTTTAGTGGGGGAGGGGGTTAATGAAAAACTGTTTTTT
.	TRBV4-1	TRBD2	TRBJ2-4	CASSQETPLLAGVKNIQYF	TGCGCCAGCAGCCAAGAAACCCCTCTACTAGCGGGAGTAAAAAACATTCAGTACTTC
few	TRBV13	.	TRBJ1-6	CASSQNSPLHF	TGTGCCAGCAGCCAAAATTCACCCCTCCACTTT
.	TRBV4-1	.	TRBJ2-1	CASSLSPVNYGNEQFF	TGCGCCAGCAGCCTTTCCCCGGTCAATTACGGGAATGAGCAGTTCTTC
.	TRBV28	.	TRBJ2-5	CASRGRRRETQYF	TGTGCCAGCCGGGGTCGGCGGAGAGAGACCCAGTACTTC
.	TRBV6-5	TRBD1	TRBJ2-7	CASSPGQGEYEQYF	TGTGCCAGCAGTCCAGGACAGGGCGAATACGAGCAGTACTTC
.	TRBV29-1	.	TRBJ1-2	CSVRQPSNYGYTF	TGCAGCGTGCGACAGCCATCTAACTATGGCTACACCTTC
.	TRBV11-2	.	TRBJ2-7	CASSFDSSSSYEQYF	TGTGCCAGCAGCTTTGACAGCTCCAGCTCCTACGAGCAGTACTTC
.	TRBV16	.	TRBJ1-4	CASSHWTATNEKLFF	TGTGCCAGCAGCCATTGGACAGCAACTAATGAAAAACTGTTTTTT
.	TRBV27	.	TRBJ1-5	CASSFGEGQPQHF	TGTGCCAGCAGTTTCGGGGAAGGTCAGCCCCAGCATTTT
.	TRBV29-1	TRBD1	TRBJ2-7	CSVVGTGYEQYF	TGCAGCGTTGTGGGGACAGGCTACGAGCAGTACTTC
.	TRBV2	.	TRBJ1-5	CASSLVDQPQHF	TGTGCCAGCAGTTTGGTAGATCAGCCCCAGCATTTT
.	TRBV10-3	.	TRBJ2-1	CAISGEGPYNEQFF	TGTGCCATCAGTGGTGAGGGACCCTACAATGAGCAGTTCTTC
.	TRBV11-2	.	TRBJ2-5	CASSLSYEGRETQYF	TGTGCCAGCAGCTTAAGCTATGAGGGGAGAGAGACCCAGTACTTC
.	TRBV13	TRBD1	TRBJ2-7	CASSSGDRGQEEQYF	TGTGCCAGCAGCTCAGGGGACAGGGGTCAGGAGGAGCAGTACTTC
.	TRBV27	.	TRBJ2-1	CASVGGDRVNEQFF	TGTGCCAGCGTCGGGGGGGACAGGGTCAATGAGCAGTTCTTC